The clone carrying this T cell receptor beta chain appeared a few times. Its antigen is unidentified. The CDR3 covers 13 residues. Germline V gene data show CDR1 as SEHNR and CDR2 as FQNEAQ (reference sequence). V was pared by 1 base and J by 5 bases, with 8 bases between. Some clones are missing from TCRdb's copy, which holds only in-frame ones; the method was immunoSEQ multiplex PCR. The repertoire holds about 25,000 clones, 80% to 85% seen once, with 3.1% in the top ten. This record belongs to a study of PD-1 blockade in classical Hodgkin lymphoma. Study-wide results and caveats: With respect to the repertoire differences, their causes, possibly disease activity or prior therapy, remain undefined. Similar baseline diversity was found in complete responders and newly diagnosed patients. In newly diagnosed patients, baseline TCR diversity was reportedly below that of healthy donors.

Time point defined: cycle 4 day 1 (C4D1), after less than 7 weeks of nivolumab. The patients all showed relapse after autologous stem cell transplantation, while their brentuximab vedotin exposure varied. It was by magnetic negative selection that CD4+ T cells were purified from thawed PBMCs. Reported best responses ranged across complete response, partial response or progressive disease. The specimen was CD4+ T cells from blood, collected before the fourth cycle of nivolumab. The clonotype was recovered from a human donor with classical Hodgkin lymphoma. J is TRBJ1-2 and V is TRBV7-9; unclear D gene. CDR3 bases: TGTGCCAGCAGCTTAGAGGCCGAGTATGGCTACACCTTC. This sequence encodes CASSLEAEYGYTF.